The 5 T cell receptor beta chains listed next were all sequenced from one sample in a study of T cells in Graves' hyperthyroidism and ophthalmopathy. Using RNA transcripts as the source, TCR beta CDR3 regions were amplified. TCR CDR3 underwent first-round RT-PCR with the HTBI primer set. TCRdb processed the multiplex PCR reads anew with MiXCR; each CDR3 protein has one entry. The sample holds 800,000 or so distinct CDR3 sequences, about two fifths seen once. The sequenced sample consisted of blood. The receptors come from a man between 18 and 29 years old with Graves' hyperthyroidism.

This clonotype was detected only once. CDR3 nucleotides: TGCAGCGTGGACGGCCGTGGGGACCTGACTTTC. Its protein product is CSVDGRGDLTF. The chain is built from TRBV29-1 and TRBJ2-6, with D unclear. There are 11 residues in the CDR3. V was cut by 6 bases and J by 15 bases, with 15 bases left in between. Germline values: CDR1 SQVTM, CDR2 ANQGSEA. Looking up the rest from reference TRBV29-1 and TRBJ2-6 gives the full variable domain: SAVISQKPSRDICQRGTSLTIQCQVDSQVTMMFWYRQQPGQSLTLIATANQGSEATYESGFVIDKFPISRPNLTFSTLTVSNMSPEDSSIYLCSVDGRGDLTFGAGSRLTVL.

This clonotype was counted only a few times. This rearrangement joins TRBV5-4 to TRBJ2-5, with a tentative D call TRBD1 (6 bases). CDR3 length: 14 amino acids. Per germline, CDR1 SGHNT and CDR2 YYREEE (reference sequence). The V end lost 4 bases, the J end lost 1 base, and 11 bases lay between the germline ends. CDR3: CASSIRDIQETQYF. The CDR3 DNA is TGTGCCAGCAGCATCCGGGACATCCAAGAGACCCAGTACTTC.

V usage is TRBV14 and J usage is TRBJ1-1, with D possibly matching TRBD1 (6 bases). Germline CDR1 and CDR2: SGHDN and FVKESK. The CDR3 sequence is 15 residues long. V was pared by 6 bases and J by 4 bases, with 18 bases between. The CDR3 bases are TGTGCCAGCAGTCCAAGGGGGGGGACGGGCACTGAAGCTTTCTTT. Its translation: CASSPRGGTGTEAFF.

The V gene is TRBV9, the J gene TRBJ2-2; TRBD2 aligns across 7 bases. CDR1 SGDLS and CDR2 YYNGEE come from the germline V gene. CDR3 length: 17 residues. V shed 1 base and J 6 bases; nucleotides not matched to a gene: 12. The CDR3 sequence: CASSVPTGLGDAGELFF. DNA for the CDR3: TGTGCCAGCAGCGTACCAACTGGACTAGGGGACGCCGGGGAGCTGTTTTTT.

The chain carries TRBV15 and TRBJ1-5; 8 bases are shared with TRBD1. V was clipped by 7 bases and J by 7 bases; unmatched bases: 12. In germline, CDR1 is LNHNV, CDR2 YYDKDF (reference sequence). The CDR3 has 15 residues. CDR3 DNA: TGTGCCACCATCAGTGCGACAGGGGAAGTACAGCCCCAGCATTTT. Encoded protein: CATISATGEVQPQHF.